This TCR beta chain emerged from a study of tumor and adjacent non-tumor tissue in lung cancer. Study as a whole: There were around eleven adenocarcinoma, a couple of squamous cell carcinoma and 1 small cell lung cancer cases. Patients were aged roughly 30 to 76, 10 men and a handful of women, stage I to III. Findings and caveats of the study: TCR diversity was significantly greater in tumor than normal lung tissue. Top 100 clones took a larger repertoire share in normal lung.

A modified ARM-PCR protocol with three rounds of nested PCR amplified TCRbeta. One entry per CDR3 protein, called by TCRdb with MiXCR from the multiplex PCR reads. Of 75,000 to 90,000 distinct CDR3 sequences detected, 75% to 85% appear once; the ten largest clones hold around a fifth. The template was RNA from unsorted bulk tissue. More than 3 cm separated this lung sample from the edge of the tumor. Remarks on this clonotype: Its antigen is not identified. Sequence at one end of the junction differs from germline and may be a read error.

This TCR derives from a woman in her forties or fifties with non-small cell lung cancer. The specimen sequenced was distant non-tumor lung tissue.

Here the CDR3 DNA reads TGCGGTGCTAGCCCCCAGGAAATAGCGGGGGGGTGCGAGCAGTACTTC. Its protein product is CGASPQEIAGGCEQYF. V is TRBV20-1 and J is TRBJ2-7; 11 bases match TRBD2. The CDR3 extends over 16 amino acids. Looked up from germline, CDR1 is DFQATT and CDR2 is SNEGSKA (reference sequence).